Following are 7 T cell receptor beta chains from one sample sequenced in a study of T cells in women clearing cervical HPV infection. Profiled with immunoSEQ multiplex PCR; TCRdb holds only in-frame clones, not every one. The table lists approximately 22,000 clones, with under 10% in the top ten. The sequencing sample was made of blood buffy coat. These receptors were obtained from a woman between 18 and 70 years old with a cervical HPV16 infection that either progressed to CIN3+ or cleared (not recorded which).

A word on this clone: The read ends 3 residues shy of where the CDR3 ends; the end is completed using the germline J gene. V and J are TRBV5-1 and TRBJ2-2; 7 nucleotides match TRBD2. The J segment lost 7 bases and the V segment lost 4 bases, leaving 4 bases of the junction unmatched. The CDR3 is made up of 13 amino acids. The germline V gene has CDR1 SGHRS and CDR2 YFSETQ. CDR3 sequence reads: CASSKRDFGELFF. CDR3 bases read: TGCGCCAGCAGCAAGCGGGACTTCGGGGAG.

In the case of this clone: The read ends 3 residues before the CDR3 terminus; that terminus is restored from the germline J gene. The chain is built from TRBV28 and TRBJ2-7; D is perhaps TRBD1 or TRBD2 (5 bases each). The CDR3 is 14 residues long. Trimming pared 5 bases from V and 2 bases from J, leaving 13 bases between. Germline V gene data show CDR1 as MDHEN and CDR2 as SYDVKM. This CDR3 is CASSPYRRTYEQYF. Partial CDR3 DNA: TGTGCCAGCAGTCCCTACAGGAGGACCTACGAG.

Comment on this clone: Read coverage stops 3 residues before the CDR3 terminus; the germline J gene supplies the remainder. The chain uses TRBV19 and TRBJ1-3; D remains ambiguous. CDR3 length: 16 residues. Germline CDR1 is LNHDA and CDR2 is SQIVND (reference sequence). Trimming pared 5 bases from V and 0 bases from J, leaving 14 bases between. CDR3 DNA (partial): TGTGCCAGTAGTCCCGCCTGGAGACTCTCTGGAAACACC. Protein product: CASSPAWRLSGNT. The CDR3 as a whole reads CASSPAWRLSGNTIYF.

A note on this clone: The read ends 3 residues before the CDR3 terminus; that terminus is restored from the germline J gene. The rearrangement uses TRBV30 and TRBJ2-5, with D perhaps TRBD2 (6 bases). CDR3 length equals 13 residues. Germline V gene sequence: CDR1 GTSNPN, CDR2 SVGIG (reference sequence). Trimming shortened V by 7 bases and J by 7 bases, and 19 bases separated the two germline ends. The CDR3 DNA, read in part, is TGTGCCTCGGCCCGGGGACTCGAAGGGACC. This translates into CASARGLEGT. The CDR3 as a whole reads CASARGLEGTQYF.

Worth noting for this clone: The sequenced fragment ends 3 residues before the CDR3 boundary, so the rest is inferred from the germline J gene. The chain has TRBV10-3 and TRBJ1-2, with TRBD1 as a possible D gene (5 bases). The CDR3 has 17 amino acids. From germline, CDR1 is ENHRY and CDR2 SYGVKD. The ends were cut back, 0 bases at V and 6 bases at J, with 20 bases in the middle. The CDR3 spells CAISESELQGSINGYTF. The sequenced CDR3 bases are TGTGCCATCAGTGAGTCAGAGTTGCAGGGTAGTATCAATGGC.

Worth noting for this clone: The CDR3 goes on 3 residues after the read ends, and that part is filled in from the germline J gene. The V and J genes are TRBV5-8 and TRBJ2-5, with 7 bases aligning to TRBD1. CDR1 is SGHTS, CDR2 YDEGEE, per germline. J lost 4 bases, V lost 4 bases, and 4 bases had no gene match. This CDR3 has 13 amino acids. The CDR3 reads CASSPGTVETQYF. The covered CDR3 bases are TGTGCCAGCAGCCCGGGGACAGTAGAGACC.

Concerning this clone itself: Coverage ceases 3 residues before the CDR3 finishes, and the germline J gene fills in the end. The rearrangement uses TRBV5-1 and TRBJ2-3; 11 bases are shared with TRBD2. J gave up 0 bases and V 2 bases, and 8 bases lay outside the gene matches. The germline V gene has CDR1 SGHRS and CDR2 YFSETQ. CDR3 length: 18 amino acids. CDR3 bases read: TGCGCCAGCAGCTTTTGGGGATTAGCGGGGGGGAGCACAGATACG. Translation: CASSFWGLAGGSTDT. The full-length CDR3 reads as CASSFWGLAGGSTDTQYF.